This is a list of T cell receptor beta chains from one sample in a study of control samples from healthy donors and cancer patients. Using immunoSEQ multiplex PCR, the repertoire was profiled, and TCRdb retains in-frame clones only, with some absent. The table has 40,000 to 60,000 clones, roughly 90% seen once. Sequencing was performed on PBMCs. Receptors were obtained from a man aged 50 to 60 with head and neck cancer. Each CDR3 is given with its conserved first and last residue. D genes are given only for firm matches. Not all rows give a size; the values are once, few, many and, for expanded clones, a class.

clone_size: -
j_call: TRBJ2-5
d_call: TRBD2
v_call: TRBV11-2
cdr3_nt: TGTGCCAGCAGCTCCACTAGCGGGGGGGTTGCGGAGACCCAGTACTTC
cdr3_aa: CASSSTSGGVAETQYF

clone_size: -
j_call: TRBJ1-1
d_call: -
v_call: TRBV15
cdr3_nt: TGTGCCACCAGCGGCCTCGGGGAGGGGGATCGGAACACTGAAGCTTTCTTT
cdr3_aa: CATSGLGEGDRNTEAFF

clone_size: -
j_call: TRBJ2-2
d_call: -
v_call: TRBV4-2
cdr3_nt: TGTGCCAGCAGCCCGGGACAGAACACCGGGGAGCTGTTTTTT
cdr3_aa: CASSPGQNTGELFF

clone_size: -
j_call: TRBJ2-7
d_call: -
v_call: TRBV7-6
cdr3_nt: TGTGCCAGCAGCTCGGCAGCGCAGTCCTACGAGCAGTACTTC
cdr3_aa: CASSSAAQSYEQYF

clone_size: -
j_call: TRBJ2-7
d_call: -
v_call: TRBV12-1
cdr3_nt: TGTGCCAGCAGCCGACCGCGGGGACTAGCGGCTTACGAGCAGTACTTC
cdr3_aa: CASSRPRGLAAYEQYF

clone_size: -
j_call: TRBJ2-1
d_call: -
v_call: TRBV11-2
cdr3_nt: TGTGCCAGCGGCTCCAAGTACAATGAGCAGTTCTTC
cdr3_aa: CASGSKYNEQFF

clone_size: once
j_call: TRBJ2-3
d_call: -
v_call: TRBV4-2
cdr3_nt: TGTGCCAGCAGCCAAGACTCCTACACAGATACGCAGTATTTT
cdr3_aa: CASSQDSYTDTQYF

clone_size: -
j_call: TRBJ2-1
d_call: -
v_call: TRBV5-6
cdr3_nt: TGTGCCAGCAGCTTGGCCTCGGGGACGGACTACAATGAGCAGTTCTTC
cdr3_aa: CASSLASGTDYNEQFF

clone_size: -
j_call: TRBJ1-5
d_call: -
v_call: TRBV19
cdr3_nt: TGTGCCAGTAGTAACCACGGTGGGGGGCTTGTGCCCCAGCATTTT
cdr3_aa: CASSNHGGGLVPQHF

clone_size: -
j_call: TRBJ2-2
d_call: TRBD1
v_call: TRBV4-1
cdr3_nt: TGCGCCAGCAGCCCTGGACAGGGGGCTATCGGGGAGCTGTTTTTT
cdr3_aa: CASSPGQGAIGELFF

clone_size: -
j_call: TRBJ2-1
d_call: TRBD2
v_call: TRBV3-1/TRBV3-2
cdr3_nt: TGTGCCAGCAGCCATAGCGGGTACAATGAGCAGTTCTTC
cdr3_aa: CASSHSGYNEQFF

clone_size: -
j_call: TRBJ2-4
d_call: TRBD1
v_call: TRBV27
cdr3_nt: TGTGCCAGCAGTTGGGACAGAAAAAACATTCAGTACTTC
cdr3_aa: CASSWDRKNIQYF

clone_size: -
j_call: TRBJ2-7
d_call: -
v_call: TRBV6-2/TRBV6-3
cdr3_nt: TGTGCCAGCAGTTACTCTCGGATGAAGCAGTACTTC
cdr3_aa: CASSYSRMKQYF

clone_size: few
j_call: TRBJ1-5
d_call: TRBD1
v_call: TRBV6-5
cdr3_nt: TGTGCCAGCAGGCGACAGGGGAGCAATCAGCCCCAGCATTTT
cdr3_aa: CASRRQGSNQPQHF

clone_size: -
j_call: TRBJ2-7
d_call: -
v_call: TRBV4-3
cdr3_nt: TGCGCCAGCAGCGCGTCAGGGCAGAGAGGGGAGTACGAGCAGTACTTC
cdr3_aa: CASSASGQRGEYEQYF

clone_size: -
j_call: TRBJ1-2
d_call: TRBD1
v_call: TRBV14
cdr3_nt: TGTGCCAGCAGCCCGACAGGGTATGGCTACACCTTC
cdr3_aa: CASSPTGYGYTF

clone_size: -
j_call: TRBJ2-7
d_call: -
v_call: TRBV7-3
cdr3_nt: TGTGCCAGCAGCTTACGAGACCCATGGCGGTCCTACGAGCAGTACTTC
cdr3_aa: CASSLRDPWRSYEQYF

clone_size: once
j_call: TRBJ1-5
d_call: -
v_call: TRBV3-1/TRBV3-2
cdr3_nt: TGTGCCAGCAGCCAAGATTCAGGGGATAATCAGCCCCAGCATTTT
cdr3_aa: CASSQDSGDNQPQHF

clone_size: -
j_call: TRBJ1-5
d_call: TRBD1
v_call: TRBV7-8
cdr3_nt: TGTGCCAGCAGCTCGATTAGATTGCCGACAGGGCTAAACAATCAGCCCCAGCATTTT
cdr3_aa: CASSSIRLPTGLNNQPQHF

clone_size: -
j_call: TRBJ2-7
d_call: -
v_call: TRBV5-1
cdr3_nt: TGCGCCAGCAGCATCCGGCGAGATTACGAGCAGTACTTC
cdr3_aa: CASSIRRDYEQYF

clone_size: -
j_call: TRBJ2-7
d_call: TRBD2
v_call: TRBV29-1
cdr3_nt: TGCAGCGTTGTCACCGGGACTAGAAGCTCCTACGAGCAGTACTTC
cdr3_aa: CSVVTGTRSSYEQYF

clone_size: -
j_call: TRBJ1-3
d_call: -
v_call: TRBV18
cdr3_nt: TGTGCCAGCTCACCAGAAGGCTCTGGAAACACCATATATTTT
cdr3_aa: CASSPEGSGNTIYF

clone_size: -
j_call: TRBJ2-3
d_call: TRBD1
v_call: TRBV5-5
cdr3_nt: TGTGCCAGCAGCATCCGGGACAGTTACACAGATACGCAGTATTTT
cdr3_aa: CASSIRDSYTDTQYF

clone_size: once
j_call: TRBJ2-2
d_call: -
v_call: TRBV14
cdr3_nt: TGTGCCAGCAGCCATGGTTTACGGCAAAGGAGCGGGGAGCTGTTTTTT
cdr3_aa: CASSHGLRQRSGELFF

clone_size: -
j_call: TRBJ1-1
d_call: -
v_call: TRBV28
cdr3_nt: TGTGCCAGCAGTAGGTATAGGGGATCTGAAGCTTTCTTT
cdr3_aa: CASSRYRGSEAFF

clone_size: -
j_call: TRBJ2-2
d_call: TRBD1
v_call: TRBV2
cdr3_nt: TGTGCCAGCAGGCGGGACAGGGGGACCGGGGAGCTGTTTTTT
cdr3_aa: CASRRDRGTGELFF

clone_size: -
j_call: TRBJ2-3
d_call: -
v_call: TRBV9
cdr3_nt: TGTGCCAGCAGCGTAAGCGGGAGCACAGATACGCAGTATTTT
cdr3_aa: CASSVSGSTDTQYF

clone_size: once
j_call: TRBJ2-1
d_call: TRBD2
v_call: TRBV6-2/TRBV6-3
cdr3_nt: TGTGCCAGCAGTTCCGCCTCTAGCGGTAGGGAGCAGTTCTTC
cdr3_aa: CASSSASSGREQFF

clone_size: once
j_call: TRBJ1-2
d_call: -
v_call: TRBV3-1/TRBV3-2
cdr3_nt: TGTGCCAGCAGCCAAGGGAAGGGGGGCTATGGCTACACCTTC
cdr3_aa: CASSQGKGGYGYTF

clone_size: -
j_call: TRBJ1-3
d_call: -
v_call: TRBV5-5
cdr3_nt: TGTGCCAGCAGCTTAGATAGAAGGTCTGGAAACACCATATATTTT
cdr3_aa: CASSLDRRSGNTIYF

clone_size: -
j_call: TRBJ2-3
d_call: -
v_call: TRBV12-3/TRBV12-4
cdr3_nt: TGTGCCAGCAGTTTTCTTGCGATACCCGTATTT
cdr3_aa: CASSFLAIPVF

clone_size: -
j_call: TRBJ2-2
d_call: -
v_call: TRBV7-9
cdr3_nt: TGTGCCAGCAGGTTATTCGGGGCAGCTAACACCGGGGAGCTGTTTTTT
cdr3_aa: CASRLFGAANTGELFF

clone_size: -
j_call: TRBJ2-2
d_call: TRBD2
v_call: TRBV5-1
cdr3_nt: TGCGCCAGCGGCCCTCCGAGGCTAGCGGTAAACACCGGGGAGCTGTTTTTT
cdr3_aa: CASGPPRLAVNTGELFF

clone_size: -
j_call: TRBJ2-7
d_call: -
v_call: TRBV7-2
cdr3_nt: TGTGCCAGCAGCTTAATGGGGGGAAGAGTGAACGAGCAGTACTTC
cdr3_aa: CASSLMGGRVNEQYF

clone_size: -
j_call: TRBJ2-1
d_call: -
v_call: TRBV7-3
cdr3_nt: TGTGCCAGCAGCTTAAATCACTTGTCCAATGAGCAGTTCTTC
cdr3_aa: CASSLNHLSNEQFF

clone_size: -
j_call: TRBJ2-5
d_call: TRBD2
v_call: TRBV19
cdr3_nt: TGTGCCAGTACAACTAGCGGGGGACCCCAAGAGACCCAGTACTTC
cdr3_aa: CASTTSGGPQETQYF

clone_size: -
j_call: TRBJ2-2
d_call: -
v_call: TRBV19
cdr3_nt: TGTGCCAGTAGACAGGGTTTCCCTCCCCGGCCCGGGGAGCTGTTTTTT
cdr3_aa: CASRQGFPPRPGELFF

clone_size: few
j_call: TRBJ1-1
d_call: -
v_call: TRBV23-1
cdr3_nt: TGCGCCAGCAACACTATGGGGACTACTATGGGCACTGAAGCTTTCTTT
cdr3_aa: CASNTMGTTMGTEAFF

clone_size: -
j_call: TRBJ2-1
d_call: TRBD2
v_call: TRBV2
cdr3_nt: TGTGCCAGCCACCCGGGACTAGCGGGGAGGGCTGGGAATGAGCAGTTCTTC
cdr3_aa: CASHPGLAGRAGNEQFF

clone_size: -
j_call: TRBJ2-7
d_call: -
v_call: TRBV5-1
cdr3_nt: TGCGCCAGCAGCGGGGGACTTGATCCCTACGAGCAGTACTTC
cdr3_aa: CASSGGLDPYEQYF

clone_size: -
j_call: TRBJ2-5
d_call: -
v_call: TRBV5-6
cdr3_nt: TGTGCCAGCAGCGGGGGACTGCCAGGGGAGACCCAGTACTTC
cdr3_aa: CASSGGLPGETQYF

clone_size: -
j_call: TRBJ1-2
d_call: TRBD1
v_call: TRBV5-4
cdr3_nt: TGTGCCAGCAGAACAGGGGGCTCCTATGGCTACACCTTC
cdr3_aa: CASRTGGSYGYTF